The sequence of this T cell receptor beta chain was determined in a study of OX40 agonist ivuxolimab in advanced cancers. The protocol was immunoSEQ multiplex PCR, while the TCRdb copy is restricted to in-frame clones and leaves out a portion. The sample yields over 55,000 clones, 65% to 85% seen once. CDR1 SNHLY and CDR2 FYNNEI come from the germline V gene. The CDR3 extends over 13 amino acids. The V and J ends lost 6 bases and 8 bases respectively, with 16 bases between them. The chain combines TRBV2 with TRBJ1-2; D is unresolved. The sample was CD4+ or CD8+ T cells sorted from blood, taken in a trial of the OX40 agonist ivuxolimab. This clonotype was sampled from an adult with an advanced solid tumor such as melanoma, head and neck, liver or kidney cancer. CDR3 coding DNA: TGTGCCAGCAGAGACTCCGGAGGACGCGGCTACACCTTC. It specifies CASRDSGGRGYTF.